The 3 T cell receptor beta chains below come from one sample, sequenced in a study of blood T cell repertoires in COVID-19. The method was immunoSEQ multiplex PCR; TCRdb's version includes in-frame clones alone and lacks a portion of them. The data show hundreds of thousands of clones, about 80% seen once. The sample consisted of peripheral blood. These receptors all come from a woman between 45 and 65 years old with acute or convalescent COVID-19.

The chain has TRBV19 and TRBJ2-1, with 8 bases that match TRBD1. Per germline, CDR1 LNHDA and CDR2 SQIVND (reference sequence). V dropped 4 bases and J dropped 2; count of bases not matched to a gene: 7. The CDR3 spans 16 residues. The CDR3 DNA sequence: TGTGCCAGTAGTAGGACGGGACAGGACCCCTACAATGAGCAGTTCTTC. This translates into CASSRTGQDPYNEQFF. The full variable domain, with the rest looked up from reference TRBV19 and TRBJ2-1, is DGGITQSPKYLFRKEGQNVTLSCEQNLNHDAMYWYRQDPGQGLRLIYYSQIVNDFQKGDIAEGYSVSREKKESFPLTVTSAQKNPTAFYLCASSRTGQDPYNEQFFGPGTRLTVL.

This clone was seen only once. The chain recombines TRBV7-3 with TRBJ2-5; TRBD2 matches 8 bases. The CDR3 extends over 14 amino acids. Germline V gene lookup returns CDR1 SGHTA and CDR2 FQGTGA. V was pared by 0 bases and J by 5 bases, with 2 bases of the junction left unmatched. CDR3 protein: CASSLTASGETQYF. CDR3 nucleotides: TGTGCCAGCAGCTTAACAGCTAGCGGGGAGACCCAGTACTTC.

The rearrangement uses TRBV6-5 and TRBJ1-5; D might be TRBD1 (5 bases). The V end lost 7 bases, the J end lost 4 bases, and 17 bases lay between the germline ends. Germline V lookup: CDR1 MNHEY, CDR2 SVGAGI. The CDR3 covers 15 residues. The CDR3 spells CASKLGSDSNQPQHF. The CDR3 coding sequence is TGTGCCAGCAAACTGGGTAGTGACAGTAATCAGCCCCAGCATTTT.